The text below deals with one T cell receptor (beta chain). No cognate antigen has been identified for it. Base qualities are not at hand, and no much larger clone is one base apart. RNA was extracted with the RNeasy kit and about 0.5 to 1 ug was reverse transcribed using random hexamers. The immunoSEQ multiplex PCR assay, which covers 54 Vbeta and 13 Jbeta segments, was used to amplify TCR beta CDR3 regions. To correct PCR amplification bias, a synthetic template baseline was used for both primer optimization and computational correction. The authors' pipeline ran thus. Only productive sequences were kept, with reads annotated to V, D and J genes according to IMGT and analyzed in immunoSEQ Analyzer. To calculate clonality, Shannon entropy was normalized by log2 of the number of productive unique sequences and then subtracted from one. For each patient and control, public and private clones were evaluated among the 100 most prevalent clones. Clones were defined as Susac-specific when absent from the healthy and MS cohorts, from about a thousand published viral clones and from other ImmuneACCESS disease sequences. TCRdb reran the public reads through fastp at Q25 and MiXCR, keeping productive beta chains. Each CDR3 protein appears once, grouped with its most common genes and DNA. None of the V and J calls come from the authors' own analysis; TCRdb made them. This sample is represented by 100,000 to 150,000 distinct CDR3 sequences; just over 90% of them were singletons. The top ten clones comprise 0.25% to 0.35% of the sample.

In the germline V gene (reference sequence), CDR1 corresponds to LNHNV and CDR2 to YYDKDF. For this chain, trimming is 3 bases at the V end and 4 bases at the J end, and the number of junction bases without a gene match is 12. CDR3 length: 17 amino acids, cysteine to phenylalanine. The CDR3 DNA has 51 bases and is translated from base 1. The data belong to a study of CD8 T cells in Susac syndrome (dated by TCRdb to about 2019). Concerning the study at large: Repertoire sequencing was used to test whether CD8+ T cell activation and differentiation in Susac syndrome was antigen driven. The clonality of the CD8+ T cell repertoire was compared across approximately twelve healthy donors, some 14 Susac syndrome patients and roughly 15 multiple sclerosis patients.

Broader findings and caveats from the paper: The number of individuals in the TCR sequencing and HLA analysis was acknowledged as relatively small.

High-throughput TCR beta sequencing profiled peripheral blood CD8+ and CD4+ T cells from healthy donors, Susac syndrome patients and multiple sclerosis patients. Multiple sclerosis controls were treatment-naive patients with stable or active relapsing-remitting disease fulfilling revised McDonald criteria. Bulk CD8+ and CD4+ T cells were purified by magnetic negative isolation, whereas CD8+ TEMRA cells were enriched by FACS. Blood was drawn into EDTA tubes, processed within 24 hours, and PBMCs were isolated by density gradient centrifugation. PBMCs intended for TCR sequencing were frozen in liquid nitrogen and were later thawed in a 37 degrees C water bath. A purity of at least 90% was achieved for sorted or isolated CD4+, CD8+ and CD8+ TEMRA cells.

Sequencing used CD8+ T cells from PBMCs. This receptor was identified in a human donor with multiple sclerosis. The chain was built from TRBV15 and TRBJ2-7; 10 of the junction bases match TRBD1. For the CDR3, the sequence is CATSSSLLGQGIYEQYF. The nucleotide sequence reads TGTGCCACCAGCAGCTCCCTCTTGGGACAGGGGATTTACGAGCAGTACTTC.